Presented here are 20 T cell receptor beta chains from one specimen sequenced in a study of post-analysis software for immune sequencing data (dated by TCRdb to the mid-2010s). Here is what the overall study found, with its caveats: Roughly 5 TRBV segments, including TRBV5-6, TRBV5-1 and TRBV20-1, were significantly more frequent in patients than controls.

Library method: PCR. The sequencer was an Illumina HiSeq 2500. Unique molecular identifiers were incorporated into TCR beta cDNA libraries to reduce PCR and sequencing biases. The public reads were reanalyzed by TCRdb: fastp trimming at Q25, MiXCR alignment, in-frame beta chains only. Rows are unified per CDR3 protein, each entry keeping the most common DNA and genes. This sample lists 750,000 to 900,000 distinct CDR3 sequences; just over 45% were detected once. Of the sample, 4.9% is held by the ten largest clones. Their recognized antigens are unknown. The sample was blood. The receptors derive from a girl aged 5 to 17 with multiple sclerosis.

The chain combines TRBV20-1 with TRBJ1-2; a possible D gene is TRBD1 (5 bases). The CDR3 runs to 15 residues. Trimming removed 3 bases from V and 5 bases from J, with 19 bases in between. Germline V gives CDR1 DFQATT, CDR2 SNEGSKA (reference sequence). The CDR3 loop reads CSASLGVTGLYGYTF. CDR3 sequence (DNA): TGCAGTGCTAGTCTTGGGGTGACGGGACTTTATGGCTACACCTTC.

V and J are TRBV28 and TRBJ2-7; the match to TRBD2 covers 8 bases. The V gene's germline CDR1 is MDHEN and CDR2 SYDVKM. The trim removed 9 bases at V and 6 bases at J, leaving 7 bases unmatched. CDR3 length equals 12 residues. This CDR3 is CASKRERGEQYF. For the CDR3, the DNA is TGTGCCAGTAAGCGGGAGCGTGGCGAGCAGTACTTC.

This chain uses TRBV4-2 with TRBJ2-1; the D gene is possibly TRBD2 (5 bases). V lost 4 bases and J 6 bases, leaving 19 bases between the germline ends. The CDR3 totals 16 residues. In germline, CDR1 is LGHNA, CDR2 YNFKEQ. DNA for the CDR3: TGTGCCAGCAGCCGCGAAGCCAGCGGCGCCACCAATGAGCAGTTCTTC. It is translated as CASSREASGATNEQFF.

This clonotype was found a few times. The chain links TRBV24-1 to TRBJ1-2; D remains ambiguous. Deletions cut 3 bases from V and 9 bases from J, with 7 bases between. The CDR3 has 11 amino acids. Germline-derived CDR1 and CDR2 are KGHDR and SFDVKD. CDR3 sequence reads: CATSDITSYTF. CDR3 nucleotides: TGTGCCACCAGTGATATAACAAGCTACACCTTC.

For this clonotype: At one of its ends the junction is not consistent with the germline gene, which may arise from a read error. The chain joins TRBV5-1 to TRBJ2-1; 7 bases are a match to TRBD2. The CDR3 is 15 residues long. Per germline, CDR1 SGHRS and CDR2 YFSETQ. CDR3 DNA: TGCGCCAGCAGCTTGGCTGGGGGGGAGTACAAGGAGCAGTTCTTC. It is translated as CASSLAGGEYKEQFF.

The chain recombines TRBV27 with TRBJ2-4; 7 positions match TRBD2. Germline CDR1 is MNHEY and CDR2 is SMNVEV (reference sequence). The length of the CDR3 is 17 residues. The V gene end was trimmed by 0 bases and the J gene end by 1 base; junction bases not matched to a gene: 6. CDR3: CASSLSPSGSAKNIQYF. In DNA form, the CDR3 reads TGTGCCAGCAGTTTATCTCCTAGCGGCTCGGCCAAAAACATTCAGTACTTC.

This chain uses TRBV9 with TRBJ1-3; TRBD1 matches at 9 bases. The CDR3 runs to 17 residues. Germline loops: CDR1 SGDLS, CDR2 YYNGEE. The J segment lost 4 bases and the V segment lost 4 bases, leaving 12 bases of the junction unmatched. The CDR3, as DNA: TGTGCCAGCAGCCGAACTTCACAGGGGGCAAGCGGAAACACCATATATTTT. Translated: CASSRTSQGASGNTIYF.

V gene TRBV29-1 combines with J gene TRBJ2-1, with 9 bases that match TRBD1. The CDR3 covers 16 residues. From germline, CDR1 is SQVTM and CDR2 ANQGSEA. V shed 6 bases and J 0 bases; nucleotides not matched to a gene: 9. CDR3 bases: TGCAGCGTCCTGATACCGACAGGGGGCTCCTACAATGAGCAGTTCTTC. Protein product: CSVLIPTGGSYNEQFF.

This clonotype was observed a handful of times. The V call is TRBV3-1, the J call TRBJ2-1; D perhaps matches TRBD2 (5 bases). V shed 1 base and J shed 10 bases, with 17 bases lying between them. Germline V gives CDR1 LGHDT, CDR2 YNNKEL (reference sequence). The CDR3 consists of 15 residues. CDR3 DNA sequence: TGTGCCAGCAGCCAAGGGACTCCCCGGCGGAGGGAGCAGTTCTTC. Amino acid sequence: CASSQGTPRRREQFF.

This chain links TRBV7-9 with TRBJ1-5, with 11 positions matching TRBD1. Germline CDR1 SEHNR, CDR2 FQNEAQ (reference sequence). Losses at the gene ends were 3 bases for V and 2 bases for J; bases not matched to a gene: 6. The CDR3 contains 17 residues. CDR3 sequence: CASSFSKGQGGNQPQHF. The CDR3 DNA reads TGTGCCAGCAGCTTCTCTAAGGGACAGGGGGGCAATCAGCCCCAGCATTTT.

The V call is TRBV20-1, the J call TRBJ2-5; 12 nucleotides match TRBD2. Germline CDR1 and CDR2: DFQATT and SNEGSKA (reference sequence). The CDR3 runs to 16 residues. The junction had 9 bases not matched to a gene; V was cut back by 2 bases and J by 5 bases. The CDR3 DNA reads as TGCAGTGCTAGAAGGGCTAGCGGGAGGGTAGGGGAGACCCAGTACTTC. Translated, it gives CSARRASGRVGETQYF.

This clonotype appeared a few times. The chain combines TRBV12-3 or TRBV12-4 with TRBJ2-1, with D perhaps TRBD2 (5 bases). This CDR3 comprises 13 residues. Between the trimmed V and J ends, which lost 4 bases and 2 bases, there was a span of 6 bases. This CDR3 reads CASSWEPYNEQFF. The CDR3 coding sequence is TGTGCCAGCAGTTGGGAGCCCTACAATGAGCAGTTCTTC.

This clonotype was counted a few times. The J gene is TRBJ1-1, the V gene TRBV29-1; possible D gene TRBD1, 6 bases. The ends were cut back, 3 bases at V and 0 bases at J, with 14 bases in the middle. The CDR3 totals 15 residues. The V gene's germline CDR1 is SQVTM and CDR2 ANQGSEA. DNA for the CDR3: TGCAGCGTTGAGGGGGGCGCAGACATGAACACTGAAGCTTTCTTT. This encodes CSVEGGADMNTEAFF.

The chain links TRBV7-4 to TRBJ2-1; 7 bases agree with TRBD1. The CDR3 totals 18 residues. Germline trimming cut 5 bases from V and 4 bases from J; bases unmatched to any gene: 17. Germline lookup yields CDR1 SGHVT and CDR2 SQSDAQ. CDR3 bases: TGTGCCAGCAGCCACCGGGACAGTCCTGGCTCCTGTTACAATGAGCAGTTCTTC. Its protein is CASSHRDSPGSCYNEQFF.

This chain links TRBV7-2 with TRBJ1-5, with 8 bases that match TRBD1. CDR1 is SGHTA, CDR2 FQGNSA, per germline. The CDR3 extends over 16 amino acids. Trimming cost V 2 bases and J 4 bases; bases outside gene matches: 7. CDR3 loop: CASSLRGQGRNQPQHF. CDR3 sequence (DNA): TGTGCCAGCAGCTTACGAGGACAGGGTCGGAATCAGCCCCAGCATTTT.

The table lists this clonotype with a few counts. This sequence joins TRBV20-1 and TRBJ2-4; TRBD2 matches at 11 bases. Trimming took 2 bases from V and 3 from J; bases not matched to a gene: 3. Germline-derived CDR1 and CDR2 are DFQATT and SNEGSKA (reference sequence). The CDR3 sequence is 15 residues long. Here the CDR3 reads CSARTSGRNKNIQYF. The CDR3 region has the DNA TGCAGTGCTAGAACTAGCGGGAGAAACAAAAACATTCAGTACTTC.

In its sample, this clonotype was seen once. The CDR3 sequence is CASSYLMGGGETQYF. The CDR3 nucleotides read TGTGCCAGCAGTTACTTAATGGGAGGGGGAGAGACCCAGTACTTC. This chain joins TRBV6-5 and TRBJ2-7; tentatively, D is TRBD2 (7 bases). Matching the DNA end better, TRBJ2-5 makes the J call doubtful. The CDR3 consists of 15 residues. Germline V gene data show CDR1 as MNHEY and CDR2 as SVGAGI.

V and J are TRBV7-9 and TRBJ2-4, with 14 bases that match TRBD2. The junction had 4 bases not matched to a gene; V was cut back by 5 bases and J by 7 bases. The germline V gene has CDR1 SEHNR and CDR2 FQNEAQ (reference sequence). The CDR3 has 15 amino acids. DNA of the CDR3: TGTGCCAGCAGCACGGGACTAGCGGGAGATAACATTCAGTACTTC. This sequence encodes CASSTGLAGDNIQYF.

The V gene is TRBV4-1, the J gene TRBJ2-5; no clear D. This CDR3 is 15 amino acids long. Germline assignment: CDR1 MGHRA and CDR2 YSYEKL. V dropped 0 bases and J dropped 1 base, with 9 bases sitting between them. Here the CDR3 DNA reads TGCGCCAGCAGCCAAGAGGTAGCTTTCCAAGAGACCCAGTACTTC. This encodes CASSQEVAFQETQYF.

This clonotype has a handful of counts. This chain links TRBV9 with TRBJ1-5, with 8 bases identical to TRBD1. The V segment lost 0 bases and the J segment 3 bases; nucleotides outside the gene matches: 5. Germline V gene data show CDR1 as SGDLS and CDR2 as YYNGEE. The CDR3 loop spans 16 amino acids. Here the CDR3 DNA reads TGTGCCAGCAGCGTAGACGACAGGGGAACCAATCAGCCCCAGCATTTT. Translated: CASSVDDRGTNQPQHF.